The T cell receptor beta chain described here comes from a study of blood T cell repertoires in COVID-19. Background on the study: The samples span acute and convalescent COVID-19 from the United States, Italy and Spain.

Germline CDR1 reads LGHNA; CDR2 reads YNFKEQ. This CDR3 has 13 amino acids. The ends were cut back, 1 base at V and 5 bases at J, with 8 bases in the middle. Participants came from about 23 US areas, aged roughly 18 to 89 years. The assay was immunoSEQ multiplex PCR, and TCRdb's table has in-frame clones only and misses some. The sample holds 150,000 to 200,000 clones, more than 75% seen once. The chain uses TRBV4-2 and TRBJ2-5, with TRBD1 as a possible D gene (5 bases). Material: PBMCs or T cells enriched from blood (not recorded which). The sequence derives from a woman aged 45-65 years who had recovered from COVID-19. The CDR3 bases are TGTGCCAGCAGCCAAGGGGGCTGGGAGACCCAGTACTTC. It codes for CASSQGGWETQYF.